Shown below are 4 T cell receptor beta chains from a single sample sequenced in a study of preoperative IRX-2 immunotherapy in early breast cancer. This sample's treatment: preoperative locoregional IRX-2 cytokine immunotherapy. The table came from immunoSEQ multiplex PCR; TCRdb's copy has only in-frame clones and leaves some out. Among around 35,000 clones listed, about 95% were seen once. Sample collection occurred from a patient treated with IRX-2 immunotherapy. The receptors were sampled from a human donor with breast cancer.

J is TRBJ1-3 and V is TRBV7-9, with D possibly matching TRBD1 (5 bases). CDR3 length equals 14 residues. Between the trimmed V and J ends, which lost 5 bases and 0 bases, there was a span of 8 bases. CDR1 SEHNR and CDR2 FQNEAQ come from the germline V gene (reference sequence). CDR3 in amino acids: CASSPGSSGNTIYF. The CDR3 nucleotides read TGTGCCAGCAGCCCAGGGTCCTCTGGAAACACCATATATTTT.

The V gene is TRBV2, the J gene TRBJ1-5; possible D gene TRBD1, 6 bases. Germline V gives CDR1 SNHLY, CDR2 FYNNEI. The CDR3 contains 14 residues. Trimming left V 5 bases short and J 3 bases short, with 11 bases between. CDR3 residues: CASSRGQDNQPQHF. DNA for the CDR3: TGTGCCAGCAGTCGGGGACAAGACAATCAGCCCCAGCATTTT. The full variable domain, completed using reference TRBV2 and TRBJ1-5, is EPEVTQTPSHQVTQMGQEVILRCVPISNHLYFYWYRQILGQKVEFLVSFYNNEISEKSEIFDDQFSVERPDGSNFTLKIRSTKLEDSAMYFCASSRGQDNQPQHFGDGTRLSIL.

This clone has just one count. The chain uses TRBV5-5 and TRBJ1-2; tentative D call: TRBD1 (6 bases). The CDR3 contains 14 residues. CDR1 is SGHKS, CDR2 YYEKEE, per germline (reference sequence). Deletions cut 2 bases from V and 7 bases from J, with 15 bases between. The CDR3 region has the DNA TGTGCCAGCAGCTTACAGGGAGTAGGTGGTGGCTACACCTTC. Translated: CASSLQGVGGGYTF.

The chain carries TRBV7-9 and TRBJ2-6; no clear D. Germline V gene sequence: CDR1 SEHNR, CDR2 FQNEAQ (reference sequence). This CDR3 comprises 14 residues. The ends were cut back, 6 bases at V and 0 bases at J, with 6 bases in the middle. CDR3 in amino acids: CASRQNSGANVLTF. The CDR3 DNA reads as TGTGCCAGCAGACAGAACTCTGGGGCCAACGTCCTGACTTTC.